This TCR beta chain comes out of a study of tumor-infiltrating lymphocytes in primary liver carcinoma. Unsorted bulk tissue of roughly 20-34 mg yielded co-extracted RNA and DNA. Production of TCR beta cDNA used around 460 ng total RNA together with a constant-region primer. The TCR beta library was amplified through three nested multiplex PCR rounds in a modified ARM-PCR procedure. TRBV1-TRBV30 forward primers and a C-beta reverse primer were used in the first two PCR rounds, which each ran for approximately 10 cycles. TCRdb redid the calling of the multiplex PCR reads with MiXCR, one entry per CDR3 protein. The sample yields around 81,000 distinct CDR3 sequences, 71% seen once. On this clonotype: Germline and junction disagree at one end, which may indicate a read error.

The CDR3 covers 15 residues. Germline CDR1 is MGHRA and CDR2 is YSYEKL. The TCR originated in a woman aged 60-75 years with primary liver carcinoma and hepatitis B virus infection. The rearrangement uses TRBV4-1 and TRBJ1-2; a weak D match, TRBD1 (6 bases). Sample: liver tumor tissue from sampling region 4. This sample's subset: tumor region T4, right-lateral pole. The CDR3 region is CASSQGLQGNYGYTF. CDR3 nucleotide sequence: TGCGCCAGCAGTCAAGGTCTGCAGGGGAACTATGGCTACACCTTC.